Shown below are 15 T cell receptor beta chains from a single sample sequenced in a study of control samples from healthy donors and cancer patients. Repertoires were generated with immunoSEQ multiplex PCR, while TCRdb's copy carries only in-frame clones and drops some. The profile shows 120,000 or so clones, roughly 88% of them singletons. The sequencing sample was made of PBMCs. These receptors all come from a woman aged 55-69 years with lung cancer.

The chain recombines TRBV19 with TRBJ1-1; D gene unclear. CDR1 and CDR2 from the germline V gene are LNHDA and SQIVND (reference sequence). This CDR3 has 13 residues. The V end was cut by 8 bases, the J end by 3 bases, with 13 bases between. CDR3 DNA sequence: TGTGCCAGTCTCTCCACCAGACACACTGAAGCTTTCTTT. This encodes CASLSTRHTEAFF. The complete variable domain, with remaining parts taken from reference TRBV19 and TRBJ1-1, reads DGGITQSPKYLFRKEGQNVTLSCEQNLNHDAMYWYRQDPGQGLRLIYYSQIVNDFQKGDIAEGYSVSREKKESFPLTVTSAQKNPTAFYLCASLSTRHTEAFFGQGTRLTVV.

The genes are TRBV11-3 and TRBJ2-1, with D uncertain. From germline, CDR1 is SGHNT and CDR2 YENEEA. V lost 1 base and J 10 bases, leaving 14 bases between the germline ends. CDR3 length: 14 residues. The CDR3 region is CASSLGRLMQEQFF. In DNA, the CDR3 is TGTGCCAGCAGCTTAGGAAGATTGATGCAGGAGCAGTTCTTC.

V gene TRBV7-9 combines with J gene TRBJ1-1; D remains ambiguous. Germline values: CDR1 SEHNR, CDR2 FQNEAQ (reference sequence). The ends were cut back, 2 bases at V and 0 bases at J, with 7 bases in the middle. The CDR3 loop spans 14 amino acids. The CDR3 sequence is CASSLLLMNTEAFF. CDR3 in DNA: TGTGCCAGCAGCTTACTCCTCATGAACACTGAAGCTTTCTTT.

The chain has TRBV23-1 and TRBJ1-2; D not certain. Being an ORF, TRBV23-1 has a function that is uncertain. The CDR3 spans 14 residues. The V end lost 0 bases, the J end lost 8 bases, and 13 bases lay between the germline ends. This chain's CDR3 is CASSQSRTPGGYTF. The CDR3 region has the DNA TGCGCCAGCAGTCAATCCAGGACGCCGGGGGGCTACACCTTC.

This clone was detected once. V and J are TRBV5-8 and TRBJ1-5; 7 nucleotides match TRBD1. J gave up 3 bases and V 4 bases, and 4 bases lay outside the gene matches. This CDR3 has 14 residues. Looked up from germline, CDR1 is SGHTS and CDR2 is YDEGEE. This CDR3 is CASSGTANNQPQHF. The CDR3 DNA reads TGTGCCAGCAGCGGGACAGCTAACAATCAGCCCCAGCATTTT. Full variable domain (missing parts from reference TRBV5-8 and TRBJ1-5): EAGVTQSPTHLIKTRGQQATLRCSPISGHTSVYWYQQALGLGLQFLLWYDEGEERNRGNFPPRFSGRQFPNYSSELNVNALELEDSALYLCASSGTANNQPQHFGDGTRLSIL.

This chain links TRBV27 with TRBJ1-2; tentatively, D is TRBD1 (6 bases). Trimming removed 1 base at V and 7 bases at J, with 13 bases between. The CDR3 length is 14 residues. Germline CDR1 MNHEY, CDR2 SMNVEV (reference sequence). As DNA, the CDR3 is TGTGCCAGCAGTTTATTTGCAGGGGCTGGTGGCTACACCTTC. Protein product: CASSLFAGAGGYTF.

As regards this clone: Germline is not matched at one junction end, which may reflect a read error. CDR3 sequence reads: CARRTSGTNEQFF. The CDR3 nucleotides read TGTGCCCGGAGGACTAGCGGGACCAATGAGCAGTTCTTC. The J gene is TRBJ2-1, the V gene TRBV30; TRBD2 matches at 12 bases. The CDR3 loop spans 13 amino acids. Germline CDR1 GTSNPN, CDR2 SVGIG (reference sequence).

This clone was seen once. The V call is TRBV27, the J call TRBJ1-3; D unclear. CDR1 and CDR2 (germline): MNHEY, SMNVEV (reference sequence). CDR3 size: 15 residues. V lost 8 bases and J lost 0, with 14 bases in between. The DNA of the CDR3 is TGTGCCAGCCTCGATCTCAAGGGCTCTGGAAACACCATATATTTT. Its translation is CASLDLKGSGNTIYF.

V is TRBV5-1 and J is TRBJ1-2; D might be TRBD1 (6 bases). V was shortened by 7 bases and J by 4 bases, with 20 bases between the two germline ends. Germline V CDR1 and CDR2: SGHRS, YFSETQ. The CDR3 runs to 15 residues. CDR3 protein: CASGLQGGGFYGYTF. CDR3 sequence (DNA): TGCGCCAGCGGCCTACAGGGCGGAGGTTTCTATGGCTACACCTTC. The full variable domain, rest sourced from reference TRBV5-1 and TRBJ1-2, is KAGVTQTPRYLIKTRGQQVTLSCSPISGHRSVSWYQQTPGQGLQFLFEYFSETQRNKGNFPGRFSGRQFSNSRSEMNVSTLELGDSALYLCASGLQGGGFYGYTFGSGTRLTVV.

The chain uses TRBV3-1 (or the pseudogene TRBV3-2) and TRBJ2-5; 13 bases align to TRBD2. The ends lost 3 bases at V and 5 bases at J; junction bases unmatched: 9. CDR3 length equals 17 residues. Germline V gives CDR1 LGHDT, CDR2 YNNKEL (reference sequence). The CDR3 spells CASSQSGGTSGIETQYF. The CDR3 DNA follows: TGTGCCAGCAGCCAGTCAGGGGGGACTAGCGGGATTGAGACCCAGTACTTC.

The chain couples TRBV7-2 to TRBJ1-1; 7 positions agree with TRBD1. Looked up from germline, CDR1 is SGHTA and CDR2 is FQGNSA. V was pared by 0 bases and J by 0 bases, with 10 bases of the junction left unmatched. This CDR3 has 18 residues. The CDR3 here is CASSLAVGTVLMNTEAFF. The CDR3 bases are TGTGCCAGCAGCTTAGCCGTGGGGACAGTGCTCATGAACACTGAAGCTTTCTTT.

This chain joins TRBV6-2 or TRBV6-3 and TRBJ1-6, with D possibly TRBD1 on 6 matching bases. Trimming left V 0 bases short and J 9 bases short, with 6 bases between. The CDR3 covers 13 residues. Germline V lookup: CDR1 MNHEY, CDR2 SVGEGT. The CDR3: CASSYSDSSPLHF. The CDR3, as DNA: TGTGCCAGCAGTTACTCGGACAGTTCACCCCTCCACTTT.

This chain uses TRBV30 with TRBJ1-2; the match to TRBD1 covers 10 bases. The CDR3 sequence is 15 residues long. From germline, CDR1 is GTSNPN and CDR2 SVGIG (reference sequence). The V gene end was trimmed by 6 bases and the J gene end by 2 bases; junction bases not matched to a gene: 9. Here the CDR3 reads CACPGQGHMNYGYTF. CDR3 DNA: TGTGCCTGTCCGGGACAGGGGCATATGAACTATGGCTACACCTTC.

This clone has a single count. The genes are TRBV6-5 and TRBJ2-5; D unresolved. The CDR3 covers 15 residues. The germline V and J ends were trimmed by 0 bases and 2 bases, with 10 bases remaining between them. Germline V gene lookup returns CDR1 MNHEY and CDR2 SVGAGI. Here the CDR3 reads CASSYSEGSQETQYF. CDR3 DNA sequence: TGTGCCAGCAGTTACTCGGAAGGCAGTCAAGAGACCCAGTACTTC.

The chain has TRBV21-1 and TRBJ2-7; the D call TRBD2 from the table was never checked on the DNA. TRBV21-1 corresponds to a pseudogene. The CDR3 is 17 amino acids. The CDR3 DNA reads TGTGCCAGCAGCAAAGCGGACTCCACCGGAGAGTCCTACGAGCAGTACTTC. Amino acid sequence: CASSKADSTGESYEQYF.